The entry that follows covers one TCR beta chain sequence. This sample stems from a study of Ad26.COV2.S vaccination and SARS-CoV-2 variants. Overall study context: Once, or twice with 56 days between doses, Ad26.COV2.S was given intramuscularly.

Treatment noted: approximately 18 received Ad26.COV2.S at low or high dose, single or two shots; about five received placebo; per-sample allocation not given. Collection of the samples took place on day 63 after the first injection of vaccine or placebo. Sequenced by immunoSEQ multiplex PCR; TCRdb stores in-frame clones only, minus some. In the table there are approximately 300,000 clones, around four fifths of which are singletons. The sequencing here drew on peripheral blood, taken in a trial of Ad26.COV2.S vaccine versus placebo. The sequence was obtained from a person aged 18 to 65 who received the Ad26.COV2.S COVID-19 vaccine or a placebo.

CDR3 bases: TGTGCCAGTAGTATACTAGCGGAAAACACCGGGGAGCTGTTTTTT. This gives the protein CASSILAENTGELFF. This chain connects TRBV19 to TRBJ2-2, with 7 bases aligning to TRBD2. V dropped 2 bases and J dropped 2; count of bases not matched to a gene: 2. The germline CDR1 and CDR2 sequences are LNHDA and SQIVND (reference sequence). CDR3 length: 15 residues.